This T cell receptor beta chain comes out of a study of T cell repertoires in cytomegalovirus infection. Study summary: Well-studied HLA-B-restricted epitopes and recently identified HLA-C-restricted epitopes of CMV were both used in the study. The public TCR beta signatures pointed to both CMV infection and matching HLA type. Study-level results: The ex vivo response showed dominance by HLA-C-restricted CMV-specific TCR beta clonotypes. CMV carriers having the relevant HLA were flagged by cumulative public TCR beta family frequency.

With regard to this clonotype: Its matching antigen is unknown.

Each CDR3 protein gets one entry after TCRdb re-called the reads with MiXCR. The table has about 920,000 distinct CDR3 sequences, 25% to 40% seen once. The length of the CDR3 is 16 residues. J gave up 5 bases and V 4 bases, and 11 bases lay outside the gene matches. Germline V gene lookup returns CDR1 SGHDT and CDR2 YYEEEE. The clonotype originates from a human donor in good health (CMV status not recorded). Some clones in this sample may be carry-over from other donors' samples. The rearrangement uses TRBV5-6 and TRBJ1-1, with 10 bases matching TRBD1. The source was cultured CD8+ T cells from PBMCs, collected from culture after CMV antigen stimulation. The CDR3: CASSAGQGFTKTEAFF. The CDR3 coding sequence is TGTGCCAGCAGCGCGGGACAGGGGTTTACAAAGACTGAAGCTTTCTTT.